This paragraph covers one TCR beta chain sequence. The antigen is undetermined. V lost 1 base and J lost 5, with 15 bases in between. Germline loops: CDR1 SEHNR, CDR2 FQNEAQ (reference sequence). The CDR3 contains 15 residues. TCRdb processed the reads anew with MiXCR; each CDR3 protein has one entry. The data hold 650,000 to 850,000 distinct CDR3 sequences, with 25% to 35% observed a single time. The sample belongs to a study of T cell repertoires in cytomegalovirus infection. Regarding the study as a whole: Clonotype analysis showed dominance of the ex vivo response by HLA-C-restricted CMV-specific TCR beta clonotypes.

V usage is TRBV7-9 and J usage is TRBJ2-7, with D uncertain. Sequences were derived from cultured CD8+ T cells from PBMCs, sampled from culture after CMV antigen stimulation. The receptor's source is a human donor in good health (CMV status not recorded). Some clones in this sample may be carry-over from other donors' samples. The CDR3 sequence: CASSLERWGFNEQYF. Written as DNA, the CDR3 is TGTGCCAGCAGCTTAGAAAGGTGGGGATTTAACGAGCAGTACTTC. Drawing the rest from reference TRBV7-9 and TRBJ2-7, the complete variable domain is DTGVSQNPRHKITKRGQNVTFRCDPISEHNRLYWYRQTLGQGPEFLTYFQNEAQLEKSRLLSDRFSAERPKGSFSTLEIQRTEQGDSAMYLCASSLERWGFNEQYFGPGTRLTVT.